The rows below give T cell receptor beta chains drawn from one sample of a study of blood T cell repertoires in COVID-19. TCRdb's table, derived via immunoSEQ multiplex PCR, lists solely in-frame clones and lacks some. The sample includes almost 100,000 clones, around nine tenths seen only once; the top ten take around 10%. Sample: peripheral blood. Receptors were obtained from a man between 45 and 60 years old with acute or convalescent COVID-19. Both conserved end residues are part of each CDR3. The order of the fields is D gene, V gene, J gene, clone size, CDR3 DNA, CDR3 protein. A D gene is named only where the DNA matches it firmly. Clone size, where shown, is once, few, many, or a class for clones that have expanded.

TRBD1	TRBV18	TRBJ2-7	few	TGTGCCAGCTTTGAAGGACAGGGAAGCGAGCAGTACTTC	CASFEGQGSEQYF
NA	TRBV5-4	TRBJ1-1	once	TGTGCCAGCACGACAGAGAACACTGAAGCTTTCTTT	CASTTENTEAFF
NA	TRBV5-1	TRBJ2-5	NA	TGCGCCAGCAGCTTGAGTTCCAGGCAGGGACAAGAGACCCAGTACTTC	CASSLSSRQGQETQYF
TRBD1	TRBV14	TRBJ1-5	NA	TGTGCCAGCAGCCCGGGACAGGGGTGGCCCCAGCATTTT	CASSPGQGWPQHF
TRBD1	TRBV18	TRBJ1-1	once	TGTGCCAGCTCACCCCCGGGACAGATGAACACTGAAGCTTTCTTT	CASSPPGQMNTEAFF
NA	TRBV7-2	TRBJ2-3	NA	TGTGCCAGCAGCCCCACTGGACAACGCACAGATACGCAGTATTTT	CASSPTGQRTDTQYF
NA	TRBV5-1	TRBJ2-1	few	TGCGCCAGCAGCTTGGCAACCGGTGAGCAGTTCTTC	CASSLATGEQFF
TRBD1	TRBV7-9	TRBJ1-1	once	TGTGCCAGCAGCCACCAGGGGGCTGAGGCTTTCTTT	CASSHQGAEAFF
TRBD2	TRBV6-5	TRBJ2-1	NA	TGTGCCAGCAGTTCTGGGACTAGCGGCTCCTACAATGAGCAGTTCTTC	CASSSGTSGSYNEQFF
NA	TRBV6-2/TRBV6-3	TRBJ2-7	NA	TGTGCCAGCAGTTTGGCGGACGAGCAGTACTTC	CASSLADEQYF
NA	TRBV18	TRBJ1-1	NA	TGTGCCAGCTTCGCCGCGGGTAACACTGAAGCTTTCTTT	CASFAAGNTEAFF
NA	TRBV2	TRBJ2-7	NA	TGTGCCAGCAGTGAATCAGGGATCCCGGCCTACGAGCAGTACTTC	CASSESGIPAYEQYF
NA	TRBV19	TRBJ1-1	NA	TGTGCCAGTAGTATACCCTGGGGCCCTGAAGCTTTCTTT	CASSIPWGPEAFF
NA	TRBV5-1	TRBJ1-2	NA	TGCGCCAGCAGCTTGGACCAGGTCAACTATGGCTACACCTTC	CASSLDQVNYGYTF
NA	TRBV19	TRBJ1-6	NA	TGTGCCAGTAGTATAACGGGGAACTCCTATAATTCACCCCTCCACTTT	CASSITGNSYNSPLHF
NA	TRBV28	TRBJ2-3	once	TGTGCCAGCAGGGGGCTCCTCGGCGAGGTGGGGGCGGATACGCAGTATTTT	CASRGLLGEVGADTQYF
NA	TRBV3-1/TRBV3-2	TRBJ2-7	NA	TGTGCCAGCAACTCCGGGTGGACAGACAAACACCCCATCAGCTACGAGCAGTACTTC	CASNSGWTDKHPISYEQYF
NA	TRBV29-1	TRBJ2-1	once	TGCAGCGCTATTCCTCATGACGGGGTTAGCAATGAGCAGTTCTTC	CSAIPHDGVSNEQFF
NA	TRBV5-1	TRBJ1-6	NA	TGCGCCAGCAGCTCTGGAGGTGGAAATTCACCCCTCCACTTT	CASSSGGGNSPLHF
TRBD2	TRBV2	TRBJ2-1	NA	TGTGCCAGCAGTAATAGCGGGAGGGCCCGGAATGAGCAGTTCTTC	CASSNSGRARNEQFF
TRBD1	TRBV3-1/TRBV3-2	TRBJ2-1	NA	TGTGCCAGCAGCCCAGGGACAGGTTCCTACAATGAGCAGTTCTTC	CASSPGTGSYNEQFF
TRBD2	TRBV5-5	TRBJ2-3	NA	TGTGCCAGCAGCCAGACTAGCGGGAGGGGGGGCACAGATACGCAGTATTTT	CASSQTSGRGGTDTQYF
NA	TRBV30	TRBJ1-1	NA	TGTGCCTGGGGGCGGGAGAACACTGAAGCTTTCTTT	CAWGRENTEAFF
NA	TRBV6-5	TRBJ1-1	NA	TGTGCCAGCAGCCGAGGTGGCACGAGCACTGAAGCTTTCTTT	CASSRGGTSTEAFF
NA	TRBV6-1	TRBJ1-5	once	TGTGCCAGCAGTGATGCGGGGGGGAATCAGCCCCAGCATTTT	CASSDAGGNQPQHF
NA	TRBV6-1	TRBJ2-1	many	TGTGCCAGCAGTGACCGCACCCCCAGCTCCTACAATGAGCAGTTCTTC	CASSDRTPSSYNEQFF
TRBD2	TRBV12-5	TRBJ2-1	NA	TGTGCTAGTGGTTTTATCCGGACTAGCGGGTACAATGAGCAGTTCTTC	CASGFIRTSGYNEQFF
NA	TRBV25-1	TRBJ1-1	NA	TGTGCCAGCAGTGAAAGGGGAGGAGTGAACACTGAAGCTTTCTTT	CASSERGGVNTEAFF
NA	TRBV11-3	TRBJ1-4	NA	TGTGCCAGCAGCTTAGATGGGAGTGAAAAACTGTTTTTT	CASSLDGSEKLFF